This T cell receptor (beta chain) is drawn from a study of cytomegalovirus exposure and HLA in healthy donors. Looking at the study overall: Unique TCRs numbering some 77 million, obtained from HLA-typed donors, made up an early data release. Points from the study as a whole: A further, later analysis showed that HLA-associated TCR beta chains (compared with equally common others) were more clonally expanded. It has been reported that TCR beta sequences accurately predicted the HLA-A and HLA-B alleles of most subjects. Later genetic work tied a missense DCLRE1C variant to beta-chain V and J trimming.

CDR1 is SGHRS, CDR2 YFSETQ, per germline. CDR3 length equals 15 residues. The V gene lost 2 bases and the J gene lost 5 bases, with 17 bases spanning the gap. A remark on this clone: Its antigen remains unknown.

In the PCR, 60 Vbeta and 13 Jbeta primers were used. TCRdb's copy holds only in-frame clones and misses some; the assay was immunoSEQ multiplex PCR. The sample records 150,000 to 200,000 clones, around 84% being singletons. Material: PBMCs. The chain links TRBV5-1 to TRBJ2-7; D perhaps matches TRBD1 (7 bases). The TCR was taken from a man younger than 45 in good health and CMV-seropositive. CDR3 bases: TGCGCCAGCAGCTTTATTGCAGGGGGGTTCGACGAGCAGTACTTC. Translated: CASSFIAGGFDEQYF.